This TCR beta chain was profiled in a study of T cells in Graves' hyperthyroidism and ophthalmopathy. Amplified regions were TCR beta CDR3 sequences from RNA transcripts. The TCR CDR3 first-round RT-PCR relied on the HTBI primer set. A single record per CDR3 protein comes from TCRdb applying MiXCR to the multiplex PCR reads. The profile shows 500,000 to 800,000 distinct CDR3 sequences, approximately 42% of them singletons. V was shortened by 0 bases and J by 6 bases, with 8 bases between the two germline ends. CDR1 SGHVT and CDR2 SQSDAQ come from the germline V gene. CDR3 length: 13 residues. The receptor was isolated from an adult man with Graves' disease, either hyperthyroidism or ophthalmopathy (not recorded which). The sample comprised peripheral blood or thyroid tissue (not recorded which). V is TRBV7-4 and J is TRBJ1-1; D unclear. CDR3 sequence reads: CASSLAQVAEAFF. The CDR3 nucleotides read TGTGCCAGCAGCTTAGCGCAAGTAGCTGAAGCTTTCTTT.